This T cell receptor beta chain is drawn from a study of cytomegalovirus exposure and HLA in healthy donors. The study, taken as a whole, reports: Reports indicated that the classifier achieved high specificity and sensitivity in diagnosing cytomegalovirus status.

Comments on this clone: What it recognizes is unknown.

Using immunoSEQ multiplex PCR, the repertoire was profiled, and TCRdb retains in-frame clones only, with some absent. Of under 200,000 clones listed, 70% to 90% were seen once; the top ten hold about 2.2%. Germline assignment: CDR1 LGHNT and CDR2 FRNRAP. This CDR3 spans 14 amino acids. Between the trimmed V and J ends, which lost 6 bases and 3 bases, there was a span of 12 bases. This receptor was taken from a woman aged 18-29 years in good health and CMV-seronegative. The chain recombines TRBV12-5 with TRBJ2-1, with D tentatively TRBD1 (6 bases). The sequenced sample consisted of PBMCs. The CDR3 loop is CASGPDRYYNEQFF. The CDR3 DNA reads TGTGCTAGTGGCCCCGACAGGTACTACAATGAGCAGTTCTTC.